This T cell receptor (beta chain) is from a study of response to subunit inactivated influenza vaccine. Study-level points and caveats: The authors put forward the suggestion that each seasonal influenza vaccination may bring in only a limited number of new T cells.

From germline, CDR1 is SGHVS and CDR2 FNYEAQ. The germline V and J ends were trimmed by 5 bases and 1 base, with 22 bases remaining between them. This CDR3 is 18 amino acids long. As for this clonotype: Its specificity is unknown.

TCRdb reprocessed the RT-PCR reads with MiXCR, giving one entry per CDR3 protein. The sample includes under 800,000 distinct CDR3 sequences, about 15% of them seen just once. The chain uses TRBV7-6 and TRBJ2-3; the D is unclear. The sample was PBMCs from blood, taken 14 days before vaccination. The receptor was derived from a man aged 45-65 years who received an inactivated influenza vaccine. The CDR3 DNA is TGTGCCAGCAGCCTAAAATATCGGAACAGTTTGGGCACAGATACGCAGTATTTT. Translation: CASSLKYRNSLGTDTQYF.